This T cell receptor (beta chain) is drawn from a study of T cells after yellow fever vaccination. As for the study in general: Some fractions had low cell numbers, and these were prepared with SMART-Seq v4 Ultra Low Input.

TCR cDNA was made by 5'RACE template switching, adding a universal primer site and UMIs. MiXCR, applied by TCRdb to the 5' RACE reads, yields one record per CDR3 protein. This sample has 300,000 or so distinct CDR3 sequences, with roughly 8.6% found just once. Study conclusions and caveats: Highly abundant clonotypes carried over from the bulk population could end up in FACS-sorted repertoires as contaminants. Peaking faster, on day 5 versus 15, the secondary response was nonetheless weaker.

Germline V lookup: CDR1 MGHRA, CDR2 YSYEKL. The CDR3 totals 14 residues. With V trimmed by 6 bases and J by 1 base, 2 bases remained unmatched. Details on this clonotype: Its target is unknown.

This chain connects TRBV4-1 to TRBJ2-2, with 7 bases lining up with TRBD2. Source: PBMCs, taken about 49 days after the first yellow fever vaccination. The sequence was obtained from a man younger than 30 who received the YFV17D yellow fever vaccine. CDR3 protein: CASSREGNTGELFF. DNA of the CDR3: TGCGCCAGCAGTAGGGAGGGGAACACCGGGGAGCTGTTTTTT.